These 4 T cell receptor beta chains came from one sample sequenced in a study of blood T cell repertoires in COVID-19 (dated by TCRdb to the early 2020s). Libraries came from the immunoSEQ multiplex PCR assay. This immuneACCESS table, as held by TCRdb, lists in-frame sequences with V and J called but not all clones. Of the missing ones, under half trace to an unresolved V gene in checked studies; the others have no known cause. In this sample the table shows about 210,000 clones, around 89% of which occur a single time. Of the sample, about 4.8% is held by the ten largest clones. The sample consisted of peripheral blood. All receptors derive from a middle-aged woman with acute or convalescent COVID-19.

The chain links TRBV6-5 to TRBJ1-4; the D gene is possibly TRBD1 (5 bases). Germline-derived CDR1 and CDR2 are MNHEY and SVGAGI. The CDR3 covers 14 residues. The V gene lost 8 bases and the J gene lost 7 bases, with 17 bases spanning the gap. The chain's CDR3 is CASSKAPGGEKLFF. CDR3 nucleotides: TGTGCCAGCTCGAAGGCCCCGGGGGGTGAAAAACTGTTTTTT.

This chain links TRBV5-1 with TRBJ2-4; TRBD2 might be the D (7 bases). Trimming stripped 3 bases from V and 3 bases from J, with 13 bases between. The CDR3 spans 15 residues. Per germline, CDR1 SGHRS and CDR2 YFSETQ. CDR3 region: CASSWGGQGKNIQYF. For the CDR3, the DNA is TGCGCCAGCAGCTGGGGGGGACAAGGCAAAAACATTCAGTACTTC.

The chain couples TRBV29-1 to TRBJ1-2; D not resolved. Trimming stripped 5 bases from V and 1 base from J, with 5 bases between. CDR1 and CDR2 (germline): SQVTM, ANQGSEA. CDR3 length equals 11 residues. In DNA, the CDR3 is TGCAGCGTTCAGGATAACTATGGCTACACCTTC. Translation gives CSVQDNYGYTF.

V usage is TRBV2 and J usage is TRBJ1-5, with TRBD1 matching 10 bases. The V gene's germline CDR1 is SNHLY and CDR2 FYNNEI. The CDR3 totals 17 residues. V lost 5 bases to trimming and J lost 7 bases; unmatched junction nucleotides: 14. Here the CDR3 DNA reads TGTGCCAGCAGTTCGGCCGCGACAGGGGGCACAGAACAGCCCCAGCATTTT. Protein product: CASSSAATGGTEQPQHF.